The clone carrying this T cell receptor (beta chain) has more than one count but fewer than ten. Antigen unknown. These data come from a study of early T cells in non-severe SARS-CoV-2 infection. About the research overall: Whole-blood bulk RNA, unsorted, was sequenced, and chains were unpaired.

The germline CDR1 and CDR2 sequences are SGDLS and YYNGEE. The CDR3 totals 15 residues. Trimming left V 4 bases short and J 4 bases short, with 14 bases between. Overall study findings and caveats: Matches to VDJdb favored anti-spike CD8 responses and missed private and CD4 specificities.

Attachment of unique molecular identifiers was made to individual cDNA molecules. TCRdb called the 5' RACE reads again in MiXCR, with one record for every CDR3 protein. The sample holds 50,000 or so distinct CDR3 sequences, about an eighth seen once. Sequenced material: whole blood. This TCR was recovered from an adult who was a healthcare worker with PCR-confirmed SARS-CoV-2 infection or an uninfected control (not recorded which). This sequence joins TRBV9 and TRBJ1-4, with a weak D call TRBD1 (5 bases). As DNA, the CDR3 is TGTGCCAGCAGCCCAACCGGGACTATTAATGAAAAACTGTTTTTT. Translated: CASSPTGTINEKLFF.